A single T cell receptor beta chain is shown here with its context. Its matching antigen is unknown. The V gene lost 2 bases and the J gene lost 3 bases, with 9 bases spanning the gap. The CDR3 spans 13 residues. The germline gives CDR1 SGHRS, CDR2 YFSETQ. These data are taken from a study of shared clonotypes between healthy human individuals. Across the study: For every donor, three CD4 naive, three CD4 memory, two CD8 naive and one CD8 memory plates were used.

General study findings and limits: Rarefaction revealed incomplete sorted-subset sequencing despite large depth. An effect of sequencing depth on clonotype sharing among donors was expected.

TCRdb's copy holds only in-frame clones and misses some; the assay was immunoSEQ multiplex PCR. Altogether 730,000 or so clones are present, about two thirds being singletons, with the ten largest covering approximately 2%. From CD4+ cells came CD45RA+ naive and CD45RA-negative memory subsets. The sample taken for sequencing was memory CD4+ T cells sorted from blood. Subset denoted: CD45RA-negative fraction. This TCR came from a woman younger than 45 in good health. The V and J genes are TRBV5-1 and TRBJ2-7; the D is unclear. The CDR3 loop reads CASSFNPGYEQYF. The CDR3 DNA reads as TGCGCCAGCAGCTTTAACCCGGGCTACGAGCAGTACTTC.